This paragraph reports one T cell receptor (beta chain). The data were obtained in a study of technical replicates of blood from a few donors. Using immunoSEQ multiplex PCR, the repertoire was profiled, and TCRdb retains in-frame clones only, with some absent. The sample gives more than 90,000 clones, approximately 96% of which show up once; about 0.35% is in the top ten. CDR3 length: 14 amino acids. Germline V CDR1 and CDR2: MNHNS, SASEGT. V lost 0 bases and J lost 2, with 7 bases in between. This TCR derives from a human donor in good health. Sequenced material: T cells isolated from PBMCs. This chain links TRBV6-1 with TRBJ1-2; D uncertain. CDR3 DNA: TGTGCCAGCAGTGAAGCCTTATCGAACTATGGCTACACCTTC. Encoded protein: CASSEALSNYGYTF.